This T cell receptor beta chain stems from a study of T cell changes during pregnancy in multiple sclerosis. The assay was immunoSEQ multiplex PCR, and TCRdb's table has in-frame clones only and misses some. The table has roughly 34,000 clones, approximately 90% seen once. Looked up from germline, CDR1 is GTSNPN and CDR2 is SVGIG (reference sequence). V was clipped by 5 bases and J by 3 bases, with 16 bases between them. The CDR3 length is 14 residues. This receptor was identified in a female donor in good health, enrolled as a control in a pregnancy study. The J gene is TRBJ1-1, the V gene TRBV30; D possibly corresponds to TRBD1 (6 bases). This specimen was peripheral blood, taken in the second trimester of pregnancy. The CDR3 is CAWAKRGRDTEAFF. For the CDR3, the DNA is TGTGCCTGGGCAAAGAGGGGGAGGGACACTGAAGCTTTCTTT.